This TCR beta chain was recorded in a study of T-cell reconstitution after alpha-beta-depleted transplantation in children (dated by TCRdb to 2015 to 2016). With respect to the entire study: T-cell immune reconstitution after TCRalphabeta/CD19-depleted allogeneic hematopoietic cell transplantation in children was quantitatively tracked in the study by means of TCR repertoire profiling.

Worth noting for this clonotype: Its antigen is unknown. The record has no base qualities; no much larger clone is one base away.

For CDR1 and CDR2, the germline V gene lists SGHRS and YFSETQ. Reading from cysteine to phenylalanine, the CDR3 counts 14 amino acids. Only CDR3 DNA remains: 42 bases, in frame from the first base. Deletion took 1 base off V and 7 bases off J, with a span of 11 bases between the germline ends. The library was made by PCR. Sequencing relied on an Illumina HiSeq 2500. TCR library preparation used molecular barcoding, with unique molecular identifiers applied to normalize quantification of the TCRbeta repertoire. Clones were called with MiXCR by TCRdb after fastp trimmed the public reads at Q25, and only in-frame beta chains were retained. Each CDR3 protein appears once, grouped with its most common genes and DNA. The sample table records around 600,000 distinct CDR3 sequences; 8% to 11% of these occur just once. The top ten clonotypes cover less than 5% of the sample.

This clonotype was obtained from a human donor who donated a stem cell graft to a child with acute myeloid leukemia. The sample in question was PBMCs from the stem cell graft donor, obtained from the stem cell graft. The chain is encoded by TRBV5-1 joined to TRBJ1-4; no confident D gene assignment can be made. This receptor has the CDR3 CASSLIAGGEKLFF. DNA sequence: TGCGCCAGCAGCTTGATCGCAGGAGGTGAAAAACTGTTTTTT.